The sequence of this TCR beta chain was determined in a study of OX40 agonist ivuxolimab in advanced cancers. Study-level background: Patients in the trial were receiving intravenous ivuxolimab every 2 weeks, at doses of 0.01 to 10 mg/kg. Antecedent anti-PD-1, anti-PD-L1 or anti-CTLA-4 therapy was permissible, with roughly 36% having received some. Study-wide points: On average, a greater number of expanded clones characterised CD8+ T cells relative to CD4+.

This CDR3 is built from 14 residues. Deletions cut 1 base from V and 6 bases from J, with 12 bases between. Germline V gives CDR1 SGHAT, CDR2 FQNNGV. The method was immunoSEQ multiplex PCR; TCRdb's version includes in-frame clones alone and lacks a portion of them. The data hold 60,000 or so clones, with 85% to 95% observed a single time. As regards this clone: Its antigen is still unknown.

This sequence originates from an adult with an advanced solid tumor such as melanoma, head and neck, liver or kidney cancer. The source was CD4+ or CD8+ T cells sorted from blood, collected in a trial of the OX40 agonist ivuxolimab. The V and J genes are TRBV11-2 and TRBJ1-1; no reliable D call. The CDR3 region is CASSLVPVPPEAFF. Written as DNA, the CDR3 is TGTGCCAGCAGCTTAGTGCCAGTCCCCCCTGAAGCTTTCTTT.